A single sample gave rise to the 10 T cell receptor beta chains below, sequenced in a study of blood T cell repertoires in COVID-19. Some clones are missing from TCRdb's copy, which holds only in-frame ones; the method was immunoSEQ multiplex PCR. The profile shows under 200,000 clones, over 75% of them singletons. The source material was peripheral blood. These receptors were taken from a man aged 50-60 years with acute or convalescent COVID-19.

The rearrangement joins TRBV7-9 to TRBJ2-5; a weak D match, TRBD1 (6 bases). Germline V lookup: CDR1 SEHNR, CDR2 FQNEAQ (reference sequence). This CDR3 spans 15 amino acids. The germline V and J ends were trimmed by 4 bases and 5 bases, with 17 bases remaining between them. The CDR3 region has the DNA TGTGCCAGCAGCTCGGGACAAACCCCGGGGGAGACCCAGTACTTC. This translates into CASSSGQTPGETQYF.

V usage is TRBV3-1 (or the pseudogene TRBV3-2) and J usage is TRBJ1-6, with 8 positions matching TRBD1. J was trimmed by 10 bases and V by 1 base; bases with no gene match: 3. This CDR3 has 14 amino acids. Germline V gene data show CDR1 as LGHDT and CDR2 as YNNKEL (reference sequence). The CDR3 region is CASSQGTGRSPLHF. The CDR3 DNA follows: TGTGCCAGCAGCCAAGGGACAGGGCGATCACCCCTCCACTTT.

Concerning this clone itself: Other DNA sequences in the sample encode the same CDR3. The chain employs TRBV28 and TRBJ2-6, with D possibly TRBD1 on 5 matching bases. This CDR3 is 15 amino acids long. Germline lookup yields CDR1 MDHEN and CDR2 SYDVKM. Trimming pared 5 bases from V and 1 base from J, leaving 9 bases between. Here the CDR3 reads CASSLQVSGANVLTF. The CDR3 DNA reads as TGTGCCAGCAGTCTACAGGTTTCTGGGGCCAACGTCCTGACTTTC.

The chain has TRBV18 and TRBJ2-5, with no clear D. Germline V lookup: CDR1 KGHSH, CDR2 LQKENI. With 1 base removed from V and 0 bases from J, the gap between germline ends came to 12 bases. This CDR3 comprises 16 residues. The CDR3 DNA is TGTGCCAGCTCACCACTGCTTCTTCAGTACCAAGAGACCCAGTACTTC. Translation gives CASSPLLLQYQETQYF.

The genes are TRBV9 and TRBJ1-4; a possible D gene is TRBD1 (6 bases). The germline V gene encodes CDR1 SGDLS and CDR2 YYNGEE. The CDR3 length is 17 residues. Trimming left V 4 bases short and J 7 bases short, with 23 bases between. CDR3 nucleotides: TGTGCCAGCAGCCGTCTTGCCAGGGGCCGCGAGAGTGAAAAACTGTTTTTT. Translation gives CASSRLARGRESEKLFF.

The V call is TRBV5-4, the J call TRBJ1-2, with D possibly TRBD1 on 5 matching bases. The CDR3 runs to 12 residues. The germline CDR1 and CDR2 sequences are SGHNT and YYREEE (reference sequence). Trimming took off 4 bases at V and 2 bases at J, with 6 bases between the two ends. Here the CDR3 reads CASSGANYGYTF. The CDR3 coding sequence is TGTGCCAGCAGCGGGGCCAACTATGGCTACACCTTC.

The J gene is TRBJ2-7, the V gene TRBV10-3; a possible D gene is TRBD2 (6 bases). The germline CDR1 and CDR2 sequences are ENHRY and SYGVKD. Trimming removed 2 bases from V and 6 bases from J, with 14 bases in between. The CDR3 contains 14 residues. The CDR3 DNA follows: TGTGCCATCAGTGAGCTGTCGACTAGAGCCGAGCAGTACTTC. This sequence encodes CAISELSTRAEQYF.

This chain joins TRBV6-2 or TRBV6-3 and TRBJ2-1, with a weak D call TRBD2 (7 bases). Trimming cost V 2 bases and J 2 bases, with 10 bases left between them. Germline V gene data show CDR1 as MNHEY and CDR2 as SVGEGT. The CDR3 is 15 amino acids. Written as DNA, the CDR3 is TGTGCCAGCAGTTACGGGGGGGCCCCCTACAATGAGCAGTTCTTC. Its protein is CASSYGGAPYNEQFF.

The chain is built from TRBV2 and TRBJ2-2; maybe TRBD2 (7 bases). The CDR3 consists of 17 residues. Between the trimmed V and J ends, which lost 6 bases and 2 bases, there was a span of 19 bases. CDR1 is SNHLY and CDR2 is FYNNEI in the germline V gene. CDR3 in amino acids: CASSPWGAGVNTGELFF. The CDR3 DNA follows: TGTGCCAGCAGCCCCTGGGGGGCGGGAGTAAACACCGGGGAGCTGTTTTTT.

The chain links TRBV6-5 to TRBJ2-2; 7 bases agree with TRBD1. Germline lookup yields CDR1 MNHEY and CDR2 SVGAGI. The CDR3 is 13 residues long. V shed 8 bases, J shed 3 bases, and the junction held 3 bases outside the gene matches. The CDR3 DNA reads TGTGCCAGCGAGGACAGGCACACCGGGGAGCTGTTTTTT. Amino acids: CASEDRHTGELFF.